This TCR beta chain was identified during a study of blood T cell repertoires in COVID-19. About the research overall: T cells, B-cell-depleted T cells, or PBMCs supplied cDNA or gDNA.

How the authors handled the data: From reference gene primer amplification, estimates of nucleated cell counts were derived. The method was immunoSEQ multiplex PCR; TCRdb's version includes in-frame clones alone and lacks a portion of them. The V and J calls and the clone size are those of that table, but D and trimming were determined from the DNA. The sample holds tens of thousands of clones, about 90% seen once. The V gene's germline CDR1 is SGHNT and CDR2 YYREEE (reference sequence). This CDR3 has 16 amino acids. Trimming cost V 6 bases and J 2 bases, with 17 bases left between them. This chain connects TRBV5-4 to TRBJ2-2, with D possibly matching TRBD1 (6 bases). This TCR came from a human donor with acute or convalescent COVID-19. The donor label of this sample is uncertain. Sequenced sample: peripheral blood. This chain's CDR3 is CASTTGRLGNTGELFF. The CDR3, as DNA: TGTGCCAGCACGACAGGCCGTTTAGGCAACACCGGGGAGCTGTTTTTT.